The clone carrying this TCR beta chain has only a few counts. This CDR3 contains 14 residues. The germline CDR1 and CDR2 sequences are SNHLY and FYNNEI. V gave up 8 bases and J gave up 2 bases, with 16 bases separating them. The data derive from a study of shared clonotypes between healthy human individuals. Here immunoSEQ multiplex PCR was the method, and the copy in TCRdb shows in-frame clones only, minus some. The sample carries some 200,000 clones, 65% recorded once. Sequencing was performed on memory CD4+ T cells sorted from blood. As to subset: CD45RA-negative fraction. This clonotype originated in a young man in good health. The chain is built from TRBV2 and TRBJ2-7, with D maybe TRBD1 (5 bases). CDR3 bases: TGTGCCAGCGCGAGGCAGACAGTTACCTACGAGCAGTACTTC. This sequence encodes CASARQTVTYEQYF.